These 29 T cell receptor beta chains were all obtained from the same sample, sequenced in a study of blood T cell repertoires in COVID-19. Repertoires were generated with immunoSEQ multiplex PCR, while TCRdb's copy carries only in-frame clones and drops some. The repertoire includes roughly 260,000 clones, 75% to 90% of them detected once, and roughly 2.2% sits in the top ten. Material: peripheral blood. The source of these receptors is a woman between 45 and 60 years old who had recovered from COVID-19.

The rearrangement uses TRBV6-1 and TRBJ1-5; D might be TRBD1 (5 bases). CDR1 is MNHNS and CDR2 is SASEGT in the germline V gene. V was cut by 2 bases and J by 0 bases, with 5 bases left in between. The CDR3 runs to 14 residues. CDR3 coding DNA: TGTGCCAGCAGTGAACAGGGTAGCAATCAGCCCCAGCATTTT. Translating gives CASSEQGSNQPQHF.

V usage is TRBV7-9 and J usage is TRBJ2-3; TRBD2 aligns across 8 bases. Germline V gene sequence: CDR1 SEHNR, CDR2 FQNEAQ (reference sequence). The CDR3 covers 16 residues. V lost 5 bases to trimming and J lost 1 base; unmatched junction nucleotides: 8. DNA of the CDR3: TGTGCCAGCAGCCCCCTAGGAGCGGGGGGCACAGATACGCAGTATTTT. Its protein product is CASSPLGAGGTDTQYF.

This clone occurred a few times. J is TRBJ2-2 and V is TRBV6-6, with unresolved D. Trimming pared 7 bases from V and 1 base from J, leaving 10 bases between. Germline V gene data show CDR1 as MNHNY and CDR2 as SVGAGI (reference sequence). This CDR3 has 14 amino acids. CDR3 residues: CASTPIRNTGELFF. The CDR3 nucleotides read TGTGCCAGCACCCCCATCAGGAACACCGGGGAGCTGTTTTTT.

This clone was counted between two and nine times. The chain is built from TRBV2 and TRBJ2-2; 8 nucleotides line up with TRBD2. This CDR3 comprises 15 residues. Unmatched junction bases numbered 9, after V lost 7 bases and J lost 5 bases. Germline V lookup: CDR1 SNHLY, CDR2 FYNNEI. Written as DNA, the CDR3 is TGTGCCAGCATCAAAACCGGGACTAGAACCGGGGAGCTGTTTTTT. Its protein product is CASIKTGTRTGELFF.

The rearrangement uses TRBV28 and TRBJ2-4; D is unclear. The germline gives CDR1 MDHEN, CDR2 SYDVKM. This CDR3 is 15 amino acids long. The V and J ends lost 6 bases and 0 bases respectively, with 12 bases between them. CDR3 nucleotides: TGTGCCAGCAGCCACCCTCCAGTAGCCAAAAACATTCAGTACTTC. Translating it yields CASSHPPVAKNIQYF.

The chain combines TRBV4-1 with TRBJ1-1; perhaps TRBD1 as D (6 bases). This CDR3 is 15 amino acids long. CDR1 and CDR2 from the germline V gene are MGHRA and YSYEKL. Trimming took off 2 bases at V and 1 base at J, with 11 bases between the two ends. The CDR3 here is CASSQTGHQNTEAFF. Written as DNA, the CDR3 is TGCGCCAGCAGCCAAACGGGACACCAGAACACTGAAGCTTTCTTT.

Comment on this clone: Other DNA sequences from this sample encode an identical CDR3 as well. The genes are TRBV6-5 and TRBJ1-5; D ambiguous. V lost 0 bases and J 6 bases, leaving 6 bases between the germline ends. Per germline, CDR1 MNHEY and CDR2 SVGAGI. The CDR3 runs to 13 residues. CDR3 coding DNA: TGTGCCAGCAGTTACTCCCGAGGTCAGCCCCAGCATTTT. As protein: CASSYSRGQPQHF.

The genes are TRBV30 and TRBJ1-2, with D uncertain. The CDR3 extends over 11 amino acids. Germline CDR1 is GTSNPN and CDR2 is SVGIG (reference sequence). Trimming shortened V by 5 bases and J by 7 bases, and 11 bases separated the two germline ends. The CDR3 DNA reads as TGTGCCTGGGCAGGTTACTCTGGCTACACCTTC. It codes for CAWAGYSGYTF.

The V call is TRBV25-1, the J call TRBJ2-7; 10 bases line up with TRBD2. Germline V gene lookup returns CDR1 MGHDK and CDR2 SYGVNS. With V trimmed by 3 bases and J by 4 bases, 15 bases remained unmatched. CDR3 length: 18 residues. CDR3 DNA sequence: TGTGCCAGCAGTGATCAGGCAGGTCTAGCGGGAGCAAAATACGAGCAGTACTTC. Encoded protein: CASSDQAGLAGAKYEQYF.

J is TRBJ1-2 and V is TRBV28, with no clear D. The CDR3 runs to 14 residues. Per germline, CDR1 MDHEN and CDR2 SYDVKM. V was clipped by 8 bases and J by 2 bases, with 15 bases between them. CDR3 region: CASREGSLNYGYTF. The CDR3 nucleotides are TGTGCCAGCCGGGAGGGCAGCCTCAACTATGGCTACACCTTC.

The chain links TRBV6-5 to TRBJ2-7, with 7 positions matching TRBD1. Germline CDR1 reads MNHEY; CDR2 reads SVGAGI. V dropped 6 bases and J dropped 4; count of bases not matched to a gene: 9. The CDR3 sequence is 14 residues long. The CDR3 nucleotides read TGTGCCAGCAGCGGACAGGCCGAAGTATACGAGCAGTACTTC. Its protein is CASSGQAEVYEQYF.

This chain joins TRBV6-6 and TRBJ2-7, with 8 positions matching TRBD1. V trimming: 6 bases; J trimming: 6 bases; junction bases outside the gene matches: 13. CDR1 is MNHNY, CDR2 SVGAGI, per germline (reference sequence). This CDR3 has 15 residues. CDR3 residues: CASRHLRDRGGEQYF. The CDR3 DNA is TGTGCCAGCAGGCACCTAAGAGACAGGGGTGGCGAGCAGTACTTC.

V and J are TRBV12-5 and TRBJ2-1, with 10 bases aligning to TRBD2. CDR3 length equals 15 residues. J lost 4 bases, V lost 5 bases, and 5 bases had no gene match. Germline V gene sequence: CDR1 LGHNT, CDR2 FRNRAP. CDR3 sequence (DNA): TGTGCTAGTGGTGCCGGACTAGCGGCGTACAATGAGCAGTTCTTC. It yields the protein CASGAGLAAYNEQFF. The whole variable domain, remainder taken from reference TRBV12-5 and TRBJ2-1, is DARVTQTPRHKVTEMGQEVTMRCQPILGHNTVFWYRQTMMQGLELLAYFRNRAPLDDSGMPKDRFSAEMPDATLATLKIQPSEPRDSAVYFCASGAGLAAYNEQFFGPGTRLTVL.

The chain has TRBV6-5 and TRBJ2-6; D unresolved. CDR3 length: 15 residues. CDR1 is MNHEY and CDR2 is SVGAGI in the germline V gene. The V end lost 4 bases, the J end lost 0 bases, and 7 bases lay between the germline ends. CDR3 bases: TGTGCCAGCAGTTTTTCCAGCTCTGGGGCCAACGTCCTGACTTTC. This codes for CASSFSSSGANVLTF.

The chain has TRBV19 and TRBJ1-2; TRBD1 is a possible D gene (5 bases). This CDR3 is 13 amino acids long. Trimming removed 5 bases from V and 6 bases from J, with 13 bases in between. Germline CDR1 LNHDA, CDR2 SQIVND (reference sequence). CDR3: CASSRQGKDGYTF. The CDR3 DNA is TGTGCCAGTAGTCGGCAGGGCAAGGATGGCTACACCTTC.

This clone was seen only a few times. The chain combines TRBV4-2 with TRBJ2-3; D is unclear. This CDR3 is 11 amino acids long. Trimming shortened V by 4 bases and J by 6 bases, and 5 bases separated the two germline ends. Germline V gene lookup returns CDR1 LGHNA and CDR2 YNFKEQ. The CDR3 nucleotides are TGTGCCAGCAGCCTATCGGATACGCAGTATTTT. Protein sequence: CASSLSDTQYF.

The chain is built from TRBV12-3 or TRBV12-4 and TRBJ2-2; D is unresolved. V shed 3 bases and J shed 7 bases, with 3 bases lying between them. This CDR3 is 11 amino acids long. The CDR3, as DNA: TGTGCCAGCAGTTTGCGCGGGGAGCTGTTTTTT. It yields the protein CASSLRGELFF.

The chain has TRBV15 and TRBJ1-2; a possible D gene is TRBD1 (5 bases). V was trimmed by 0 bases and J by 4 bases, leaving 9 bases between them. The germline V gene encodes CDR1 LNHNV and CDR2 YYDKDF (reference sequence). This CDR3 is 14 amino acids long. The CDR3 reads CATSREFDSYGYTF. CDR3 in DNA: TGTGCCACCAGCAGAGAGTTCGACAGCTATGGCTACACCTTC.

V and J are TRBV28 and TRBJ1-2; 7 nucleotides agree with TRBD1. V shed 3 bases and J 1 base; nucleotides not matched to a gene: 5. CDR1 MDHEN and CDR2 SYDVKM come from the germline V gene. This CDR3 contains 15 residues. CDR3: CASSFPTGINYGYTF. CDR3 in DNA: TGTGCCAGCAGTTTCCCGACAGGGATTAACTATGGCTACACCTTC.

This clone was picked up one time. The rearrangement links TRBV20-1 to TRBJ2-1; D is unresolved. The CDR3 runs 11 residues. Germline V gene lookup returns CDR1 DFQATT and CDR2 SNEGSKA (reference sequence). V gave up 4 bases and J gave up 6 bases, with 7 bases separating them. CDR3 protein: CSATILNEQFF. The CDR3 DNA sequence: TGCAGTGCTACTATACTCAATGAGCAGTTCTTC.

This clone has just a few counts. V is TRBV5-6 and J is TRBJ1-6, with 9 positions matching TRBD1. In germline, CDR1 is SGHDT, CDR2 YYEEEE. The CDR3 loop spans 18 amino acids. The junction had 10 bases not matched to a gene; V was cut back by 4 bases and J by 2 bases. CDR3 sequence: CASSGAATGGTYNSPLHF. CDR3 DNA: TGTGCCAGCAGCGGGGCTGCGACAGGGGGTACCTATAATTCACCCCTCCACTTT.

CDR3 DNA: TGTGCCAGCAGTCCGACTAGCGTCTACAATGAGCAGTTCTTC. Translating gives CASSPTSVYNEQFF. The chain is built from TRBV14 and TRBJ2-1; 8 positions agree with TRBD2. V shed 6 bases and J 3 bases; nucleotides not matched to a gene: 4. From germline, CDR1 is SGHDN and CDR2 FVKESK. The CDR3 contains 14 residues.

The rearrangement links TRBV7-8 to TRBJ1-1; D gene ambiguous. The V gene's germline CDR1 is SGHVS and CDR2 FQNEAQ. Trimming removed 1 base from V and 1 base from J, with 19 bases in between. This CDR3 region has 18 residues. The CDR3, as DNA: TGTGCCAGCAGCTTAGTAGATTCCGGGGATGTTGGGAACACTGAAGCTTTCTTT. Protein product: CASSLVDSGDVGNTEAFF.

The chain is built from TRBV4-1 and TRBJ2-1; D might be TRBD2 (6 bases). The length of the CDR3 is 14 residues. CDR1 and CDR2 from the germline V gene are MGHRA and YSYEKL. The V and J ends lost 2 bases and 8 bases respectively, with 13 bases between them. In nucleotides, the CDR3 is TGCGCCAGCAGCCAACGGACGCCGGGAGATGAGCAGTTCTTC. Its protein product is CASSQRTPGDEQFF.

The chain combines TRBV6-1 with TRBJ1-4; TRBD1 might be the D (6 bases). Germline V gene sequence: CDR1 MNHNS, CDR2 SASEGT. Trimming shortened V by 1 base and J by 3 bases, and 9 bases separated the two germline ends. The CDR3 loop spans 15 amino acids. DNA of the CDR3: TGTGCCAGCAGTGAAGGGGGGGGCGCTAATGAAAAACTGTTTTTT. As protein: CASSEGGGANEKLFF.

Concerning this clone itself: The sample has other DNA sequences that encode this CDR3 too. This rearrangement joins TRBV29-1 to TRBJ1-1, with TRBD1 matching 9 bases. Trimming cost V 7 bases and J 5 bases; bases outside gene matches: 5. The CDR3 totals 12 residues. CDR1 and CDR2 from the germline V gene are SQVTM and ANQGSEA. CDR3 sequence: CSAGQGRTEAFF. The CDR3 nucleotides read TGCAGCGCGGGACAGGGCAGGACTGAAGCTTTCTTT. The variable domain in full, completed from reference TRBV29-1 and TRBJ1-1, reads SAVISQKPSRDICQRGTSLTIQCQVDSQVTMMFWYRQQPGQSLTLIATANQGSEATYESGFVIDKFPISRPNLTFSTLTVSNMSPEDSSIYLCSAGQGRTEAFFGQGTRLTVV.

The CDR3 sequence is CASSVGDSGLNEQFF. Written as DNA, the CDR3 is TGTGCCAGCAGCGTAGGAGATAGCGGGCTCAATGAGCAGTTCTTC. The rearrangement links TRBV9 to TRBJ2-1, with 7 bases lining up with TRBD2. The V segment lost 0 bases and the J segment 6 bases; nucleotides outside the gene matches: 6. The CDR3 is 15 amino acids. From germline, CDR1 is SGDLS and CDR2 YYNGEE.

Only one count was recorded for this clone. This rearrangement joins TRBV5-4 to TRBJ2-3; 11 bases fit TRBD2. This CDR3 is built from 16 residues. Germline CDR1 SGHNT, CDR2 YYREEE (reference sequence). V lost 5 bases, J lost 7 bases, and 12 bases stayed unmatched. For the CDR3, the DNA is TGTGCCAGCAGTCGTAGCGGGGGGGCCTTTGGTAATACGCAGTATTTT. Its protein product is CASSRSGGAFGNTQYF. The full variable domain, completed using reference TRBV5-4 and TRBJ2-3, is ETGVTQSPTHLIKTRGQQVTLRCSSQSGHNTVSWYQQALGQGPQFIFQYYREEENGRGNFPPRFSGLQFPNYSSELNVNALELDDSALYLCASSRSGGAFGNTQYFGPGTRLTVL.

The chain carries TRBV19 and TRBJ1-1; weak D call: TRBD1 (6 bases). Germline-derived CDR1 and CDR2 are LNHDA and SQIVND (reference sequence). The CDR3 is made up of 17 amino acids. V lost 4 bases, J lost 0 bases, and 18 bases lay in between. CDR3: CASSKVRGGPLNTEAFF. The CDR3 DNA reads TGTGCCAGTAGTAAGGTTAGGGGGGGCCCCTTGAACACTGAAGCTTTCTTT. Full variable domain (rest looked up from reference TRBV19 and TRBJ1-1): DGGITQSPKYLFRKEGQNVTLSCEQNLNHDAMYWYRQDPGQGLRLIYYSQIVNDFQKGDIAEGYSVSREKKESFPLTVTSAQKNPTAFYLCASSKVRGGPLNTEAFFGQGTRLTVV.